Detailed here is one T cell receptor beta chain. The antigen remains undetermined. This sample is drawn from a study of blood T cells in healthy people across ages. Overall study findings and caveats: Investigators viewed diversity estimates from one million T cells as underestimates, the study reported.

The authors ran a second PCR of roughly 7 to 11 cycles using a sample-barcoded 5' primer and a J-beta primer mix. A single record per CDR3 protein comes from TCRdb applying MiXCR to the 5' RACE reads. The sample yields about 680,000 distinct CDR3 sequences, about half seen once. The CDR3 sequence is 14 residues long. CDR1 and CDR2 from the germline V gene are MNHEY and SVGEGT. Material: blood. This receptor was obtained from a woman in her sixties or seventies in good health. This chain connects TRBV6-2 or TRBV6-3 to TRBJ2-4; TRBD2 aligns across 8 bases. The assigned J gene may be wrong: the sequence end matches TRBJ2-7 better. The CDR3 region is CASSQAGVVYEQYF. The CDR3 DNA reads TGTGCCAGCAGTCAAGCGGGGGTTGTTTACGAGCAGTACTTC.